The clone carrying this TCR beta chain was counted a few times. Trimming cost V 4 bases and J 1 base; bases outside gene matches: 10. Germline V gives CDR1 SGHNT, CDR2 YYREEE (reference sequence). This CDR3 contains 16 residues. The data were taken from a study of blood T cell repertoires in COVID-19. Overall study: From the United States, Italy and Spain came samples of acute and convalescent COVID-19. T cells, B-cell-depleted T cells, or PBMCs supplied cDNA or gDNA.

The assay was immunoSEQ multiplex PCR, and TCRdb's table has in-frame clones only and misses some. The sample includes about 200,000 clones, 87% of them seen just once. Material for sequencing was peripheral blood. The chain recombines TRBV5-4 with TRBJ2-7; 8 bases match TRBD1. This receptor was identified in a middle-aged man with active or convalescent COVID-19. CDR3 in amino acids: CASSQPGGIGSYEQYF. The CDR3 bases are TGTGCCAGCAGCCAGCCAGGGGGCATAGGGTCCTACGAGCAGTACTTC.